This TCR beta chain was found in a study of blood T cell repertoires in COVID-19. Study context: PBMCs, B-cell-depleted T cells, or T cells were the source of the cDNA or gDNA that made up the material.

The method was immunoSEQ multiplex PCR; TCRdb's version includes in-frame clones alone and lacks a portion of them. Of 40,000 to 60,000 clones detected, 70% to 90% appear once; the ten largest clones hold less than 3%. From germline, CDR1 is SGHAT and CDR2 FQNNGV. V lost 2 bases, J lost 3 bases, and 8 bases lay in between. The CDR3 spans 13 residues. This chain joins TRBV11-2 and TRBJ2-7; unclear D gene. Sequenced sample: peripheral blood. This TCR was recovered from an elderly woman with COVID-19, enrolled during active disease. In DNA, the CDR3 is TGTGCCAGCAGCTTAATGGTCAGCTACGAGCAGTACTTC. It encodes CASSLMVSYEQYF. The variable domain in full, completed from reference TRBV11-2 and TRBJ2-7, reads EAGVAQSPRYKIIEKRQSVAFWCNPISGHATLYWYQQILGQGPKLLIQFQNNGVVDDSQLPKDRFSAERLKGVDSTLKIQPAKLEDSAVYLCASSLMVSYEQYFGPGTRLTVT.